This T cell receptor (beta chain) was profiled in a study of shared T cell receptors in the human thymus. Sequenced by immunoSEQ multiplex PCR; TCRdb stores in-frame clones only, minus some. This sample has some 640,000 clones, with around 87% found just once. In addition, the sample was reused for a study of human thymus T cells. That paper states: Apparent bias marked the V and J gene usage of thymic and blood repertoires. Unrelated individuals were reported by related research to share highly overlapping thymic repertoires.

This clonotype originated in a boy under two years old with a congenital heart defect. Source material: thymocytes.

The CDR3 nucleotides read TGTGCCAGCAGCTTAGATAGAGAGACCCAGTACTTC. It is translated as CASSLDRETQYF. This chain uses TRBV11-2 with TRBJ2-5, with no clear D. V lost 0 bases and J 4 bases, leaving 3 bases between the germline ends. The CDR3 is made up of 12 amino acids. CDR1 and CDR2 from the germline V gene are SGHAT and FQNNGV.